Given below is one T cell receptor (beta chain) in context. There are a few counts of this clone. What this receptor recognizes is not known. Base qualities are not provided; no much larger clone lies one nucleotide away. Counted from cysteine to phenylalanine, this CDR3 has 14 amino acids. Of all the DNA, just the CDR3 is kept, 42 bases in frame from base 1. The V end loses 0 bases and the J end loses 1 base, and a stretch of 9 bases separates them. CDR1 and CDR2 are read off the germline V gene as SQVTM and ANQGSEA. The library was built by means of the immunoSEQ multiplex PCR assay. A mixture of 60 forward primers for TCR Vbeta segments and 13 reverse primers for TCR Jbeta segments was used in the multiplex PCR. The CDR3 region of rearranged TCR beta genes was amplified from genomic DNA with a multiplex PCR assay. On the Illumina HiSeq System, the amplified TCR beta libraries were sequenced as 87-base-pair reads. The original methods were these. A later analysis tallied tens of millions of unique TCR beta chains across the 700 or so repertoires, and around 9.9 million of those chains were shared by two or more donors. To remove PCR and sequencing errors, raw reads were error-corrected and collapsed into unique sequences using a nearest-neighbor algorithm that merged closely related sequences. Alignment of CDR3 sequences to IMGT reference sequences was used to assign V, D and J gene segments. Each retained sequence needed at least a six-nucleotide match to both a V gene segment and a J gene segment. Rearrangements were called productive when the CDR3 lacked stop codons and stayed in frame with V and J; all others were non-productive. Following IMGT convention, CDR3 was defined as the stretch from the second conserved V-encoded cysteine to the conserved J-encoded phenylalanine. The earlier analysis of a few hundred of the donors excluded sequences that lacked an unambiguous match to a single V gene segment. In an earlier analysis of about 590 of the donors, a V segment was called functional when productive rearrangements were above 56.7%, and segregating when the standard deviation between donors exceeded 5%. To diagnose cytomegalovirus status from the catalog of TCR beta chain sequences, a statistical classification framework was built. V and J gene assignment, in a later analysis, came from comparing TCR nucleotide sequences with IMGT/GENE-DB human TR gene sequences. In a later analysis, CDR3 sequences and most-parsimonious VDJ recombination scenarios were assigned using the TCRdist pipeline. In a later analysis, each TCR beta chain was defined by its CDR3 amino acid sequence together with its V-gene family, and reads without a unique V-gene family were excluded. In a later analysis, around 650 highly shared, low-generation-probability nucleotide sequences were removed to address suspected cross-contamination and a sequencing artifact. For each public chain, a later analysis derived a clonal expansion index from normalized ranks of inferred template counts within each repertoire. Generation probabilities in a later analysis came from a VDJ recombination model fitted to out-of-frame rearrangements, and those results were checked against IGoR. Hypergeometric tests were used in a later analysis to score TCR-TCR, TCR-HLA and TCR-CMV co-occurrence, with a repertoire-size bias correction applied to the TCR pairs. In a later analysis, false discovery rates were estimated by permuting HLA or CMV assignments 20 times. In a later analysis, co-occurring TCRs were grouped with DBSCAN, and TCRdist sequence similarity was added when clustering was performed within HLA-allele-positive subsets. Repertoires with fewer than 30,000 or more than 120,000 public chains, plus five repertoires with anomalous nucleotide sharing, were excluded from co-occurrence clustering. TCRdb provides this immuneACCESS table in a form limited to in-frame rearrangements. Some clones are lacking; in checked studies, under half of them reflect an unresolved V gene, and why the rest are absent is not known. V and J calls and clone size are those listed in that table; D and trimming were worked out from the DNA. The sample profile shows some 180,000 clones; approximately 70% of them were found once. The ten largest clonotypes hold 1.5% to 2% of the sample.

The data were obtained in a study of cytomegalovirus exposure and HLA in healthy donors (dated by TCRdb to the late 2010s). For context, the study as a whole: According to an earlier analysis of around 600 of the donors, some 170 million T cells yielded roughly 110 million unique TCR beta sequences and about 300 Gb of sequence data. About 310 gigabases of sequencing data and 70 million to 85 million unique TCR sequences were included in an early release covering roughly 600 HLA-typed donors. The genetic ancestry cluster associated with self-reported Caucasian donors included 80% to 90% of the 350 to 500 genotyped donors. The study was designed to test whether signatures of past pathogen exposure could be identified by cataloging public T cell receptors. Using immunosequencing, the study profiled T cell repertoires from approximately 700 subjects and related those repertoires to cytomegalovirus serostatus. In addition to the first cohort of several hundred subjects, a separate validation cohort of over 90 different subjects was used. To predict cytomegalovirus infection status, the study combined high-throughput TCR immunosequencing, statistical association of individual TCRs with disease status, and machine learning. To study patterns of TCR occurrence, a later analysis re-analyzed previously published TCR beta repertoires from hundreds of donors and added high-resolution HLA genotyping. In the later analysis, no new phenotypic data were used to find candidate immune exposures; instead, reliance was placed on TCR beta sequences and their occurrence across donors. An earlier analysis of approximately 640 of the donors applied high-throughput TCR beta sequencing to assess whether each TCR beta V gene segment acted as functional or pseudogenic. Donor age, sex, ethnicity and CMV serostatus were collected together with the repertoire data. A later genetic analysis used genome-wide SNP genotypes for about 60% of the 666 donors, treating that subset as a discovery cohort. All discovery cohort repertoires had been generated on a single sequencing platform. HLA typing included class I and class II loci at four-digit resolution. The number of typed donors differed by locus: about 620-640 for A, B, C, DRB1 and DQB1; 500 to 550 for DQA1; 606 for DPA1; and about 450 for DPB1. Several DR-DQ haplotypes were treated as single units for association and clustering because of strong linkage in the cohort. Among about 390 genotyped donors of the cohort, an average of about 240,000 unique TCR beta nucleotide sequences were sequenced per donor, roughly 18% of them non-productive.

Overall results and qualifications from the work: Immune exposure information for the cohort was limited to CMV serostatus. The study listed approximately 150 TCR beta chains as associated with cytomegalovirus. Sequencing depth was assumed to be roughly uniform across donors in the presence/absence analyses, though that assumption may not hold. Most TCR sequences were seen in very few donors, while some public TCRs were found in many individuals. A later analysis reported that several top co-occurrence clusters appeared linked to parvovirus B19, influenza, CMV and Epstein-Barr virus. The authors suggested that the approach could potentially be extended to other disease states and immunological phenotypes. Compared with the approximately 720-donor mean, donors in an Asian-associated ancestry cluster had fewer N-insertions in productive TCRs, according to a later genetic analysis. According to a later analysis, TCR association rates differed among HLA loci, with DRB1 alleles showing the most associated TCRs and HLA-C alleles showing the fewest. A group of highly shared sequence variants was considered likely to be a technical artifact of the sequencing pipeline. At a false discovery rate of 0.05, a later analysis linked 16,000 or so TCR beta sequences to specific HLA alleles. A few of the identified cytomegalovirus-associated TCR beta chains were confirmed in vitro to be specific for cytomegalovirus antigens. Some IMGT-functional V segments, including TRBV6-2 and TRBV6-3, could not be told apart with the 87-base-pair reads, so those segments were excluded. Only TCR beta chains were sequenced in this cohort, and the absence of alpha or paired-chain data limited detectable features. The classifier was reported to diagnose cytomegalovirus status with high specificity and sensitivity in both the original cohort and the validation cohort. In a later genetic analysis, a missense DCLRE1C variant was associated with V-gene and J-gene trimming of TCR beta chains, and the association was replicated in an independent cohort. When HLA alleles, especially DR and DQ, strongly co-occurred, TCR associations were difficult to assign to individual alleles. A further reported finding was that TCR beta sequences accurately predicted the HLA-A and HLA-B alleles for most subjects in the first cohort. Compared with equally common non-associated chains, HLA-associated TCR beta chains in a later analysis were more clonally expanded and had lower generation probabilities. Because counts were too low, about 15 rarely observed V segments, including chromosome 9 orphons, were left out of the earlier analysis of some 600 of the donors. Linkage disequilibrium might explain the correlated functional status among segregating V segments, but an unknown experimental factor could not be ruled out. Broadly in line with IMGT annotations, most TCR beta V segments showed up in productive rearrangements about 87% or about 30% of the time in an earlier analysis of under 700 of the donors. Because HLA typing was missing for some donors at each locus, association tests included only the typed subset. Most CMV-associated TCR beta chains appeared to be HLA-restricted in a later analysis, and the HLA associations seemed to be driven largely by CMV exposure.

The cohort was made up of 666 healthy bone marrow donors. At the time of sampling, every cohort member was nominally healthy, though immune exposures that went unrecorded were likely present. The donor tested CMV seronegative and was one of the 352 seronegative cohort members. Each donor provided a peripheral blood sample, and peripheral blood mononuclear cells were used for TCR beta sequencing. Genomic DNA was extracted from the blood cell samples with the Qiagen DNeasy Blood Extraction Kit. This TCR was recovered from a woman in her twenties or thirties in good health and CMV-seronegative. Sequenced input: PBMCs. The chain links TRBV29-1 with TRBJ1-1; TRBD1 is perhaps the D gene, given 6 matching bases. The encoded CDR3 is CSVEEDRGNTEAFF. The DNA sequence reads TGCAGCGTTGAAGAGGACAGAGGGAACACTGAAGCTTTCTTT.